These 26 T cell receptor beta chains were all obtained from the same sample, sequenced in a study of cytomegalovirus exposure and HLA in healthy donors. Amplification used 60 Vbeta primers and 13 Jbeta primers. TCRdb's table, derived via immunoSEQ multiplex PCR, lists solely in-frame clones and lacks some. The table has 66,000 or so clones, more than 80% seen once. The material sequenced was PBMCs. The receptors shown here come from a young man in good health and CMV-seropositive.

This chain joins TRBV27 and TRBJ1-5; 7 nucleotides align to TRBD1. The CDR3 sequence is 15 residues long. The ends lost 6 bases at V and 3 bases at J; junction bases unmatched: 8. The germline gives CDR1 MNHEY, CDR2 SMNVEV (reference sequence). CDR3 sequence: CASRSLGQHNQPQHF. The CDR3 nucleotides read TGTGCCAGCAGAAGCTTGGGACAGCACAATCAGCCCCAGCATTTT.

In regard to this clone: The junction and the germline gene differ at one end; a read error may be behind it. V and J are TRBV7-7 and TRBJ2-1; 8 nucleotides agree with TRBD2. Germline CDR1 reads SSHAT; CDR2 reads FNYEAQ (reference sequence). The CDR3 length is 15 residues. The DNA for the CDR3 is TGTGCTAGCAGCTTAGATAGCGGGGCCTACAATGAGCAGTTCTTC. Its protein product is CASSLDSGAYNEQFF.

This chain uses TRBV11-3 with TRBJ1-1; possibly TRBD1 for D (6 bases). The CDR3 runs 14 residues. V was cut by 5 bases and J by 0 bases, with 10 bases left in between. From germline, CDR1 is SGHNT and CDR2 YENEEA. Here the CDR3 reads CASSQGQMNTEAFF. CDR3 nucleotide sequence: TGTGCCAGCAGCCAAGGACAGATGAACACTGAAGCTTTCTTT.

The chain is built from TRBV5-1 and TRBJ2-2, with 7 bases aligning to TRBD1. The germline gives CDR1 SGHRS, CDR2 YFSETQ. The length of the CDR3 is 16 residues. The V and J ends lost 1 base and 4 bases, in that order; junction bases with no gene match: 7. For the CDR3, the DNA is TGCGCCAGCAGCTTGCGCCCCGCAGGGGGCACCGGGGAGCTGTTTTTT. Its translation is CASSLRPAGGTGELFF.

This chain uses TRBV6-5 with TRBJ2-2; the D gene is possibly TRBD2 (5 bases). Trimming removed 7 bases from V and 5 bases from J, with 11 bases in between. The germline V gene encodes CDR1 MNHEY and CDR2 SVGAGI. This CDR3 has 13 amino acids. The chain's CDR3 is CASKRVGTGELFF. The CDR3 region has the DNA TGTGCCAGCAAGAGGGTGGGGACCGGGGAGCTGTTTTTT.

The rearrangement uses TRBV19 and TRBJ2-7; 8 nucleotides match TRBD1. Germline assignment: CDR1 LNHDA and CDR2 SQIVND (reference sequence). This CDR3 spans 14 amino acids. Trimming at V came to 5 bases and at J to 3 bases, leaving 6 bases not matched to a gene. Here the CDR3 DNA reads TGTGCCAGTAGTTCAAAGGGACAGGACTACGAGCAGTACTTC. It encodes CASSSKGQDYEQYF.

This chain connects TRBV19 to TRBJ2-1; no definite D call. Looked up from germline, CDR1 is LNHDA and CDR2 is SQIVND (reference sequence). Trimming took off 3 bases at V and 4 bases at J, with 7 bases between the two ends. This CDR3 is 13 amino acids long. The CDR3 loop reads CASSISKYNEQFF. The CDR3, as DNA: TGTGCCAGTAGTATCAGTAAATACAATGAGCAGTTCTTC.

CDR3 loop: CAWSKAGTDTQYF. In nucleotides, the CDR3 is TGTGCCTGGAGTAAAGCGGGCACAGATACGCAGTATTTT. The chain links TRBV30 to TRBJ2-3; a weak D match, TRBD2 (5 bases). The CDR3 is 13 amino acids. V was trimmed by 2 bases and J by 1 base, leaving 7 bases between them. Germline lookup yields CDR1 GTSNPN and CDR2 SVGIG (reference sequence).

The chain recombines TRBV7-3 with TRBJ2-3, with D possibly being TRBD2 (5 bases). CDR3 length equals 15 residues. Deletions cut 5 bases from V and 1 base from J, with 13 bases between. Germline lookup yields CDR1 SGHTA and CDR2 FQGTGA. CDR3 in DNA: TGTGCCAGCAGCGCCCGAGGGTTTGGCACAGATACGCAGTATTTT. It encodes CASSARGFGTDTQYF. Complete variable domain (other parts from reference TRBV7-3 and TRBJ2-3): GAGVSQTPSNKVTEKGKYVELRCDPISGHTALYWYRQSLGQGPEFLIYFQGTGAADDSGLPNDRFFAVRPEGSVSTLKIQRTERGDSAVYLCASSARGFGTDTQYFGPGTRLTVL.

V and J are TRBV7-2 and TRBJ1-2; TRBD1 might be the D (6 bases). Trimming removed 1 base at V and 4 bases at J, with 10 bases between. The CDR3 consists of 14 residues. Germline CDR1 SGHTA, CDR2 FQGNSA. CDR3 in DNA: TGTGCCAGCAGCTTAGACAGACAGGCCTATGGCTACACCTTC. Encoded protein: CASSLDRQAYGYTF.

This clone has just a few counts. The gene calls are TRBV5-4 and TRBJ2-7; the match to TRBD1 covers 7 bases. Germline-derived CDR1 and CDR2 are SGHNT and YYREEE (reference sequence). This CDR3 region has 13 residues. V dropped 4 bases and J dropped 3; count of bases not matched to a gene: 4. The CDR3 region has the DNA TGTGCCAGCAGCCGGGGACAGTTCTACGAGCAGTACTTC. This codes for CASSRGQFYEQYF.

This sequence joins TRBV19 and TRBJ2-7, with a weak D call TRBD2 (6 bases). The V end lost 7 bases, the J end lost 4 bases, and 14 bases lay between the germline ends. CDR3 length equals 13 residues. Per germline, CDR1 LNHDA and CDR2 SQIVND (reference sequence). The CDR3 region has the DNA TGTGCCAGTAAGGCGGGAACGGATTACGAGCAGTACTTC. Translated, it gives CASKAGTDYEQYF.

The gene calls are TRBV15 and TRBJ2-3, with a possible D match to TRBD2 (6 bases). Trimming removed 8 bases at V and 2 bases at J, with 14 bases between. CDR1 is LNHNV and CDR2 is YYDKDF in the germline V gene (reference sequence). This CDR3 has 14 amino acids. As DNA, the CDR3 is TGTGCCACCCGGAGGCGGGGCTCCACAGATACGCAGTATTTT. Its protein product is CATRRRGSTDTQYF.

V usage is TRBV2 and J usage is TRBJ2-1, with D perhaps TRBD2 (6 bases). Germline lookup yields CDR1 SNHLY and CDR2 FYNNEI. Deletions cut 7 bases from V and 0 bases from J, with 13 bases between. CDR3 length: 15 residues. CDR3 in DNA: TGTGCCAGCACCCCGGGACTCCGCTCCTACAATGAGCAGTTCTTC. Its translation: CASTPGLRSYNEQFF.

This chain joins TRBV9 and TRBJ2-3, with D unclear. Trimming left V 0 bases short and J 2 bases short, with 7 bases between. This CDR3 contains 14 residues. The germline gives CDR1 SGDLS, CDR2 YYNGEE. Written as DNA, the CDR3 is TGTGCCAGCAGCGTAGGAGAACTCACAGATACGCAGTATTTT. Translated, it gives CASSVGELTDTQYF. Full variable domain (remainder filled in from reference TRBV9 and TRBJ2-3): DSGVTQTPKHLITATGQRVTLRCSPRSGDLSVYWYQQSLDQGLQFLIQYYNGEERAKGNILERFSAQQFPDLHSELNLSSLELGDSALYFCASSVGELTDTQYFGPGTRLTVL.

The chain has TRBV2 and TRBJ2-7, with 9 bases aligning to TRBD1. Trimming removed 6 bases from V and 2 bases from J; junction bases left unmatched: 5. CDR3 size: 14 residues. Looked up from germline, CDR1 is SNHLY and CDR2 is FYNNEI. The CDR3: CASRDRGSPYEQYF. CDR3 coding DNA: TGTGCCAGCAGGGACAGGGGAAGCCCCTACGAGCAGTACTTC.

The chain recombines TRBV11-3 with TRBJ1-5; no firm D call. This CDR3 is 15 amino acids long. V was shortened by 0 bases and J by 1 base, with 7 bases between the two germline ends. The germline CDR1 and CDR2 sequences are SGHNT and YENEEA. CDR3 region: CASSLEAGSNQPQHF. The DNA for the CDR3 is TGTGCCAGCAGCTTAGAGGCCGGGAGCAATCAGCCCCAGCATTTT. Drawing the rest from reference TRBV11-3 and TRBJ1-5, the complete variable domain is EAGVVQSPRYKIIEKKQPVAFWCNPISGHNTLYWYLQNLGQGPELLIRYENEEAVDDSQLPKDRFSAERLKGVDSTLKIQPAELGDSAVYLCASSLEAGSNQPQHFGDGTRLSIL.

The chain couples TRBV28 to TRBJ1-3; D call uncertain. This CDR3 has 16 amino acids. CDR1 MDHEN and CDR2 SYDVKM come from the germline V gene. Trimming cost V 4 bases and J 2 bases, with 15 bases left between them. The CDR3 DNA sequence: TGTGCCAGCAGTTCAGGTTATTCCCTCCCTGGAAACACCATATATTTT. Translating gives CASSSGYSLPGNTIYF.

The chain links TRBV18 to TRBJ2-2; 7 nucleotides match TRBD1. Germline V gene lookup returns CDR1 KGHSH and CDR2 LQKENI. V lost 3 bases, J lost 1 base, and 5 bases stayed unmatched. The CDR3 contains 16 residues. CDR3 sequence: CASSPRQGRNTGELFF. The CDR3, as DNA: TGTGCCAGCTCACCCCGACAGGGTCGGAACACCGGGGAGCTGTTTTTT. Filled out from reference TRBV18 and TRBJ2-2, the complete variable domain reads NAGVMQNPRHLVRRRGQEARLRCSPMKGHSHVYWYRQLPEEGLKFMVYLQKENIIDESGMPKERFSAEFPKEGPSILRIQQVVRGDSAAYFCASSPRQGRNTGELFFGEGSRLTVL.

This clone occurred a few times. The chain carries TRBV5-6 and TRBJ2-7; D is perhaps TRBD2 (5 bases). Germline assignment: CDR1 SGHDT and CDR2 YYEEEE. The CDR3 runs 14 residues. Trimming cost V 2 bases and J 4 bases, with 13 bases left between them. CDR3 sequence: CASSFRGPQYEQYF. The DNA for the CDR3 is TGTGCCAGCAGCTTCCGGGGTCCTCAGTACGAGCAGTACTTC.

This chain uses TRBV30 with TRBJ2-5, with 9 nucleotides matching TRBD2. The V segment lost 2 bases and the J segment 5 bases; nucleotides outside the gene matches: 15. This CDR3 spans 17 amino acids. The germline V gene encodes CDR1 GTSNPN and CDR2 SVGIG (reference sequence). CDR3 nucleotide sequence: TGTGCCTGGAGTTCCCGTCTTAGCGGGAGTGGGGTGGAGACCCAGTACTTC. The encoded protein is CAWSSRLSGSGVETQYF. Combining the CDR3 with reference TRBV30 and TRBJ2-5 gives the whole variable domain SQTIHQWPATLVQPVGSPLSLECTVEGTSNPNLYWYRQAAGRGLQLLFYSVGIGQISSEVPQNLSASRPQDRQFILSSKKLLLSDSGFYLCAWSSRLSGSGVETQYFGPGTRLLVL.

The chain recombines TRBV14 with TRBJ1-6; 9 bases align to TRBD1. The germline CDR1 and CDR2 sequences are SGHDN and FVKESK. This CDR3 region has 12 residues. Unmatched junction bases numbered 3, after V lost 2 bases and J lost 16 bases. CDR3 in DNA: TGTGCCAGCAGCCAACGGACAGGGGAGCTCCACTTT. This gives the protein CASSQRTGELHF. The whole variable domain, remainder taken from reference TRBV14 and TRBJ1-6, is EAGVTQFPSHSVIEKGQTVTLRCDPISGHDNLYWYRRVMGKEIKFLLHFVKESKQDESGMPNNRFLAERTGGTYSTLKVQPAELEDSGVYFCASSQRTGELHFGNGTRLTVT.

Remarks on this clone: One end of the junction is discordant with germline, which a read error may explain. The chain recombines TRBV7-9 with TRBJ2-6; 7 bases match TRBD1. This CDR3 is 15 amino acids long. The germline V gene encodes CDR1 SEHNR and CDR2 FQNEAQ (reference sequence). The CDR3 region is CSSSSQGNGANVLTF. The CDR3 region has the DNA TGTTCCAGCAGTTCACAGGGGAATGGGGCCAACGTCCTGACTTTC. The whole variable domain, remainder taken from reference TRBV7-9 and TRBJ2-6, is DTGVSQNPRHKITKRGQNVTFRCDPISEHNRLYWYRQTLGQGPEFLTYFQNEAQLEKSRLLSDRFSAERPKGSFSTLEIQRTEQGDSAMYLCSSSSQGNGANVLTFGAGSRLTVL.

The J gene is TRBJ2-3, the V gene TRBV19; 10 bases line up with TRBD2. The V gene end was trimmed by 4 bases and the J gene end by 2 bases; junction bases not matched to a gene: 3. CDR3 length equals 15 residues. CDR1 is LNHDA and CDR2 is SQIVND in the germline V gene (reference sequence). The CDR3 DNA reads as TGTGCCAGTAGTAGAGGACTAGCGGTCACAGATACGCAGTATTTT. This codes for CASSRGLAVTDTQYF.

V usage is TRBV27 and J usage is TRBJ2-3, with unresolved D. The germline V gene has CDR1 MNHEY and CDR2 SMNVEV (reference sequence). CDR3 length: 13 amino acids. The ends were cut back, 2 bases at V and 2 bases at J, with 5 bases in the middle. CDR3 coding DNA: TGTGCCAGCAGTTTAAGCCTCACAGATACGCAGTATTTT. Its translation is CASSLSLTDTQYF.

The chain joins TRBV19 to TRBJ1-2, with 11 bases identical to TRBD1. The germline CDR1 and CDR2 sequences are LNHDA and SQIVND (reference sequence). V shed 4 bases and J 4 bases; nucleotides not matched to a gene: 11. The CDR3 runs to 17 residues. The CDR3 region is CASSTGRTGGGGYGYTF. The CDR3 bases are TGTGCCAGTAGTACGGGGAGGACAGGGGGCGGAGGCTATGGCTACACCTTC.